This T cell receptor beta chain was obtained from a study of blood T cell repertoires in COVID-19. In the study overall: PBMCs, B-cell-depleted T cells, or T cells were the source of the cDNA or gDNA that made up the material.

Germline CDR1 MDHEN, CDR2 SYDVKM. This CDR3 has 20 amino acids. The J segment lost 3 bases and the V segment lost 2 bases, leaving 16 bases of the junction unmatched. Clones were read by immunoSEQ multiplex PCR, and TCRdb kept only the in-frame ones, dropping some. The table shows hundreds of thousands of clones, with 80% to 90% occurring only once. This clone was observed a single time. The chain is built from TRBV28 and TRBJ1-6; TRBD1 matches at 7 bases. The sample comprised peripheral blood. The sequence derives from a man older than 75 with acute or convalescent COVID-19. CDR3 residues: CASSLGSWSAGGGYNSPLHF. CDR3 sequence (DNA): TGTGCCAGCAGTTTAGGGAGCTGGTCGGCAGGGGGAGGCTATAATTCACCCCTCCACTTT.